These 15 T cell receptor beta chains were sequenced from one sample in a study of blood T cells in healthy people across ages. Next came a second PCR, run for roughly 6 to 11 cycles, which used a sample-barcoded 5' primer along with a J-beta primer mix. TCRdb passed the 5' RACE reads through MiXCR, listing each CDR3 protein once. The profile covers about 750,000 distinct CDR3 sequences, with about 55% appearing a single time and roughly 37% taken by the ten largest. Sequencing was performed on blood. These receptor sequences come from an elderly man in good health.

Only a few counts were recorded for this clonotype. V usage is TRBV10-3 and J usage is TRBJ2-1; 7 nucleotides agree with TRBD2. The junction had 13 bases not matched to a gene; V was cut back by 11 bases and J by 6 bases. Germline assignment: CDR1 ENHRY and CDR2 SYGVKD. The CDR3 totals 14 residues. The CDR3 sequence: CASRDGLVFNEQFF. CDR3 in DNA: TGTGCCTCCCGGGACGGACTAGTATTCAATGAGCAGTTCTTC.

The chain links TRBV10-3 to TRBJ2-4, with D possibly matching TRBD1 (5 bases). The V gene lost 6 bases and the J gene lost 0 bases, with 12 bases spanning the gap. There are 15 residues in the CDR3. From germline, CDR1 is ENHRY and CDR2 SYGVKD. The CDR3 reads CAIRDGREAKNIQYF. CDR3 DNA: TGTGCCATCAGGGACGGCAGGGAAGCCAAAAACATTCAGTACTTC.

The V and J genes are TRBV20-1 and TRBJ2-1; D uncertain. The germline V gene encodes CDR1 DFQATT and CDR2 SNEGSKA (reference sequence). The ends were cut back, 0 bases at V and 4 bases at J, with 7 bases in the middle. The CDR3 totals 13 residues. CDR3 residues: CSAREDQYNEQFF. CDR3 in DNA: TGCAGTGCTAGAGAAGACCAGTACAATGAGCAGTTCTTC.

This clonotype was counted only a few times. CDR3 DNA sequence: TGTGCCAGCAGCCGGGGAGCGGAGCACAGATACGCGTATTTT. Encoded protein: CASSRGAEHRYAYF. The rearrangement links TRBV3-1 to TRBJ2-3, with D possibly being TRBD2 (5 bases). The CDR3 contains 14 residues. Per germline, CDR1 LGHDT and CDR2 YNNKEL (reference sequence). V was clipped by 4 bases and J by 14 bases, with 22 bases between them.

This clonotype was observed a handful of times. The chain employs TRBV20-1 and TRBJ1-6; D not certain. Germline lookup yields CDR1 DFQATT and CDR2 SNEGSKA (reference sequence). The CDR3 is 15 amino acids. V shed 2 bases and J shed 2 bases, with 10 bases lying between them. This CDR3 reads CSARRQWTYNSPLHF. The CDR3 DNA sequence: TGCAGTGCTAGACGGCAATGGACCTATAATTCACCCCTCCACTTT.

The CDR3 bases are TGTGCCAGCAGCACCGGGACAGGGCGAAATGAAAAACTGTTTTTT. The encoded protein is CASSTGTGRNEKLFF. The chain recombines TRBV12-3 or TRBV12-4 with TRBJ1-4; TRBD1 agrees at 9 bases. There are 15 residues in the CDR3. V was pared by 6 bases and J by 5 bases, with 7 bases of the junction left unmatched.

Comments on this clonotype: Because the CDR3's place on the DNA is in doubt, the DNA is left out and the CDR3 is given as listed by TCRdb. The chain joins TRBV12-3 or TRBV12-4 to TRBJ2-3; TRBD2 was called by the table and not checked on the DNA. The CDR3 totals 14 residues, both ends included. The CDR3 loop is CASVASGSGRYAYF.

This rearrangement joins TRBV4-1 to TRBJ2-1, with 8 bases aligning to TRBD2. The CDR3 runs to 11 residues. The V segment lost 11 bases and the J segment 11 bases; nucleotides outside the gene matches: 8. Germline V gene sequence: CDR1 MGHRA, CDR2 YSYEKL. The CDR3 loop is CAGGTSGQQFF. CDR3 nucleotides: TGCGCCGGCGGTACTAGCGGACAGCAGTTCTTC.

The J gene is TRBJ2-7, the V gene TRBV5-1; unclear D gene. The better agreement between TRBJ2-5 and the DNA end casts doubt on the J call. CDR3 length: 14 residues. Germline values: CDR1 SGHRS, CDR2 YFSETQ. For the CDR3, the DNA is TGCGCCAGCAGCTTGGCCTCCTCCCGGGAGACCCAGTACTTC. Translated, it gives CASSLASSRETQYF.

In this sample, this clonotype turned up a few times. This rearrangement joins TRBV12-3 or TRBV12-4 to TRBJ2-1; D tentatively fits TRBD1 or TRBD2 (5 bases each). The CDR3 runs 14 residues. V was trimmed by 6 bases and J by 6 bases, leaving 15 bases between them. The CDR3 DNA follows: TGTGCCAGCAGCATACGGGACCGCCCCAATGAGCAGTTCTTC. Its translation: CASSIRDRPNEQFF.

The CDR3 reads CATSRDRQGFGYTF. CDR3 coding DNA: TGTGCCACCAGCAGAGATCGACAGGGTTTTGGCTACACCTTC. The chain joins TRBV15 to TRBJ1-2; 7 nucleotides align to TRBD1. CDR1 is LNHNV, CDR2 YYDKDF, per germline (reference sequence). The J segment lost 7 bases and the V segment lost 0 bases, leaving 5 bases of the junction unmatched. This CDR3 contains 14 residues.

The chain combines TRBV20-1 with TRBJ2-1; D may be TRBD1 or TRBD2 (6 bases each). The CDR3 loop spans 14 amino acids. V lost 3 bases and J lost 8, with 17 bases in between. Germline CDR1 reads DFQATT; CDR2 reads SNEGSKA (reference sequence). The CDR3 here is CSARGGRGQHEQFF. CDR3 nucleotide sequence: TGCAGTGCTAGGGGGGGCAGGGGACAACATGAGCAGTTCTTC.

The rearrangement links TRBV6-2 or TRBV6-3 to TRBJ2-7; D possibly corresponds to TRBD2 (5 bases). This CDR3 is built from 12 residues. V lost 6 bases, J lost 6 bases, and 12 bases lay in between. Germline CDR1 is MNHEY and CDR2 is SVGEGT. CDR3 sequence reads: CASSPTRGEQYF. The CDR3 DNA sequence: TGTGCCAGCAGCCCCACTAGAGGCGAGCAGTACTTC.

The genes are TRBV20-1 and TRBJ2-3; D ambiguous. The CDR3 covers 14 residues. The germline gives CDR1 DFQATT, CDR2 SNEGSKA (reference sequence). V was cut by 6 bases and J by 0 bases, with 13 bases left in between. The CDR3 DNA is TGCAGTGCCGCCTTAGGTAGCAGCACAGATACGCAGTATTTT. It yields the protein CSAALGSSTDTQYF.

Of note for this clonotype: The junction shows a germline mismatch at one end, possibly a read error. The CDR3: CASSFSVPGLADSYEQYF. The CDR3 region has the DNA TGCGCCAGCAGCTTTTCGGTTCCAGGACTAGCGGACTCCTACGAGCAGTACTTC. The rearrangement links TRBV7-6 to TRBJ2-7; TRBD2 agrees at 10 bases. This CDR3 has 18 amino acids. The V gene's germline CDR1 is SGHVS and CDR2 FNYEAQ.